Listed here are 17 T cell receptor beta chains from one sample, sequenced in a study of cytomegalovirus exposure and HLA in healthy donors (TCRdb year 2017). The protocol used for the library was the immunoSEQ multiplex PCR assay. For the multiplex PCR, a mixture combining 60 forward primers for TCR Vbeta segments and 13 reverse primers for TCR Jbeta segments was used. TCRdb holds this immuneACCESS table with in-frame rearrangements only. Some clones are missing; in checked studies, unresolved V genes explain under half, and the rest has no known cause. This sample lists under 150,000 clones; about 78% were detected once. The ten largest clonotypes hold about 3.9% of the sample. Sample: PBMCs. Source of these receptors: a man between 18 and 35 years old in good health and CMV-seronegative.

V and J are TRBV6-1 and TRBJ2-7, with TRBD2 as a possible D gene (5 bases). The germline V gene has CDR1 MNHNS and CDR2 SASEGT. The CDR3 has 15 amino acids. Trimming took 6 bases from V and 2 from J, leaving 17 bases between them. As DNA, the CDR3 is TGTGCCAGCAGCCTCAGGTGGGTGGGAGCCTACGAGCAGTACTTC. Its protein is CASSLRWVGAYEQYF.

This clone occurred a few times. This chain connects TRBV13 to TRBJ2-7, with D perhaps TRBD2 (5 bases). Germline loops: CDR1 PRHDT, CDR2 FYEKMQ (reference sequence). V was cut by 7 bases and J by 7 bases, with 14 bases left in between. This CDR3 region has 12 residues. As DNA, the CDR3 is TGTGCCAGCAACACGAGGACGGGGGAGCAGTACTTC. This translates into CASNTRTGEQYF.

The chain couples TRBV27 to TRBJ2-7; D gene uncertain. This CDR3 comprises 17 residues. V was cut by 5 bases and J by 2 bases, with 22 bases left in between. CDR1 MNHEY and CDR2 SMNVEV come from the germline V gene (reference sequence). The CDR3 nucleotides read TGTGCCAGCAGTCTGACGGCGGTTGGAAAAAAGACCTACGAGCAGTACTTC. Protein: CASSLTAVGKKTYEQYF.

This clone was detected a few times. V is TRBV6-1 and J is TRBJ1-3, with TRBD1 matching over 8 bases. V was clipped by 5 bases and J by 0 bases; unmatched bases: 3. This CDR3 has 15 amino acids. Germline V gene data show CDR1 as MNHNS and CDR2 as SASEGT. The CDR3 spells CASSIGQGSGNTIYF. The CDR3 nucleotides read TGTGCCAGCAGTATCGGACAGGGCTCTGGAAACACCATATATTTT.

The genes are TRBV4-1 and TRBJ2-7; TRBD2 aligns across 13 bases. This CDR3 is built from 15 residues. Germline V lookup: CDR1 MGHRA, CDR2 YSYEKL. The V gene end was trimmed by 1 base and the J gene end by 6 bases; junction bases not matched to a gene: 3. CDR3 protein: CASSQAGLAGAEQYF. The CDR3 DNA follows: TGCGCCAGCAGCCAAGCCGGACTAGCGGGAGCCGAGCAGTACTTC.

The J gene is TRBJ2-1, the V gene TRBV5-5; 9 bases map to TRBD2. J gave up 8 bases and V 2 bases, and 8 bases lay outside the gene matches. The CDR3 loop spans 15 amino acids. From germline, CDR1 is SGHKS and CDR2 YYEKEE (reference sequence). The CDR3 bases are TGTGCCAGCAGCTTAGTGAGCGGGGGGAGAGATGAGCAGTTCTTC. Amino acids: CASSLVSGGRDEQFF.

The V gene is TRBV28, the J gene TRBJ2-3, with 9 nucleotides matching TRBD1. The V and J ends lost 5 bases and 3 bases, in that order; junction bases with no gene match: 6. The germline V gene encodes CDR1 MDHEN and CDR2 SYDVKM. The CDR3 is 15 amino acids. This CDR3 is CASSRAGTGTDTQYF. The CDR3, as DNA: TGTGCCAGCAGTCGAGCCGGGACAGGGACAGATACGCAGTATTTT. The full variable domain, with the rest looked up from reference TRBV28 and TRBJ2-3, is DVKVTQSSRYLVKRTGEKVFLECVQDMDHENMFWYRQDPGLGLRLIYFSYDVKMKEKGDIPEGYSVSREKKERFSLILESASTNQTSMYLCASSRAGTGTDTQYFGPGTRLTVL.

The chain links TRBV19 to TRBJ1-1; weak D call: TRBD1 (6 bases). CDR3 length: 14 residues. Between the trimmed V and J ends, which lost 5 bases and 1 base, there was a span of 11 bases. Per germline, CDR1 LNHDA and CDR2 SQIVND (reference sequence). CDR3 in DNA: TGTGCCAGTAGTTGGGCCAGGGGGAACACTGAAGCTTTCTTT. Protein: CASSWARGNTEAFF.

The rearrangement links TRBV5-1 to TRBJ1-1, with D hard to call. The V gene lost 0 bases and the J gene lost 5 bases, with 20 bases spanning the gap. The germline V gene encodes CDR1 SGHRS and CDR2 YFSETQ. The CDR3 runs to 17 residues. The CDR3 region is CASSLGRLLGSGTEAFF. The CDR3 bases are TGCGCCAGCAGCTTGGGAAGGTTGCTGGGCAGCGGTACTGAAGCTTTCTTT. The full variable domain, in which reference TRBV5-1 and TRBJ1-1 provide the parts outside the CDR3, is KAGVTQTPRYLIKTRGQQVTLSCSPISGHRSVSWYQQTPGQGLQFLFEYFSETQRNKGNFPGRFSGRQFSNSRSEMNVSTLELGDSALYLCASSLGRLLGSGTEAFFGQGTRLTVV.

The chain combines TRBV10-3 with TRBJ2-3, with 7 positions matching TRBD2. V shed 10 bases, J shed 1 base, and the junction held 8 bases outside the gene matches. Germline loops: CDR1 ENHRY, CDR2 SYGVKD. The CDR3 extends over 14 amino acids. CDR3 region: CATETSLGTDTQYF. CDR3 coding DNA: TGTGCCACCGAGACTAGCCTAGGCACAGATACGCAGTATTTT.

The chain is built from TRBV19 and TRBJ1-4; TRBD1 matches at 8 bases. V shed 1 base, J shed 0 bases, and the junction held 7 bases outside the gene matches. CDR1 is LNHDA and CDR2 is SQIVND in the germline V gene (reference sequence). This CDR3 spans 18 amino acids. As DNA, the CDR3 is TGTGCCAGTAGTATAGCTAGCAGGGGGCTCTCAACTAATGAAAAACTGTTTTTT. It yields the protein CASSIASRGLSTNEKLFF.

This clone was seen more than once but under ten times. The genes are TRBV18 and TRBJ1-2; D is possibly TRBD1 (6 bases). The V gene lost 3 bases and the J gene lost 1 base, with 12 bases spanning the gap. The CDR3 runs 15 residues. CDR1 KGHSH and CDR2 LQKENI come from the germline V gene. For the CDR3, the DNA is TGTGCCAGCTCACCGTCGACAGGCTATAACTATGGCTACACCTTC. This codes for CASSPSTGYNYGYTF.

This chain uses TRBV14 with TRBJ2-7; TRBD1 aligns across 8 bases. Losses at the gene ends were 1 base for V and 0 bases for J; bases not matched to a gene: 2. Germline V gene lookup returns CDR1 SGHDN and CDR2 FVKESK. The CDR3 is 15 residues long. CDR3 protein: CASSQGQGSSYEQYF. CDR3 in DNA: TGTGCCAGCAGCCAAGGACAGGGGAGCTCCTACGAGCAGTACTTC.

This clone qualifies as medium-sized (0.01 to 0.1%). The chain recombines TRBV4-2 with TRBJ2-2; tentatively, D is TRBD2 (6 bases). Germline V gene lookup returns CDR1 LGHNA and CDR2 YNFKEQ. The CDR3 length is 18 residues. V was cut by 6 bases and J by 0 bases, with 20 bases left in between. CDR3 nucleotide sequence: TGTGCCAGCAGGCATGGGGAGGAGGGAGTATCGAACACCGGGGAGCTGTTTTTT. The encoded protein is CASRHGEEGVSNTGELFF.

The V and J genes are TRBV7-3 and TRBJ2-1; a weak D match, TRBD1 (8 bases). Trimming took off 4 bases at V and 9 bases at J, with 19 bases between the two ends. CDR3 length equals 15 residues. Germline CDR1 is SGHTA and CDR2 is FQGTGA. CDR3 DNA sequence: TGTGCCAGCAGCTCTAAAAACTACAGGGGGGGTGAGCAGTTCTTC. This codes for CASSSKNYRGGEQFF.

The rearrangement links TRBV6-1 to TRBJ2-1; the D gene is possibly TRBD2 (5 bases). The V gene's germline CDR1 is MNHNS and CDR2 SASEGT. V dropped 7 bases and J dropped 6 bases, with 10 bases sitting between them. This CDR3 contains 12 residues. The CDR3 DNA reads TGTGCCAGCACGAGGACTCTCAATGAGCAGTTCTTC. It translates to CASTRTLNEQFF.

The V gene is TRBV5-1, the J gene TRBJ2-3, with D maybe TRBD2 (5 bases). V shed 0 bases and J shed 4 bases, with 12 bases lying between them. The CDR3 loop spans 15 amino acids. Per the germline V gene, CDR1 is SGHRS and CDR2 is YFSETQ. The CDR3 is CASSLDGDQADTQYF. CDR3 DNA: TGCGCCAGCAGCTTGGACGGGGATCAGGCAGATACGCAGTATTTT.